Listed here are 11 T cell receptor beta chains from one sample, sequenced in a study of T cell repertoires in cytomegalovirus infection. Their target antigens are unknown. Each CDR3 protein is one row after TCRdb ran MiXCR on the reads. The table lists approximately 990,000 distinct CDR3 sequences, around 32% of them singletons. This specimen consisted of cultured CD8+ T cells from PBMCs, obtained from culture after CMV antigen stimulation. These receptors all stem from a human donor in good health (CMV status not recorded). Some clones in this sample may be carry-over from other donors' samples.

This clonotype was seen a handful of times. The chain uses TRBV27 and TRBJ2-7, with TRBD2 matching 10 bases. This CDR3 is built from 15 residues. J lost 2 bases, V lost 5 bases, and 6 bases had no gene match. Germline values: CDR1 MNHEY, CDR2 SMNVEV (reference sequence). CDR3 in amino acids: CASSRIAGGAYEQYF. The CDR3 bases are TGTGCCAGCAGTAGAATAGCGGGGGGCGCCTACGAGCAGTACTTC.

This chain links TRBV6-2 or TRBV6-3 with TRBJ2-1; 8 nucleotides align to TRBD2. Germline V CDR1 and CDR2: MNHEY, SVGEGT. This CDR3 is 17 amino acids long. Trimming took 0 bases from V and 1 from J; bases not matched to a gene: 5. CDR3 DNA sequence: TGTGCCAGCAGTTACTCGTTTTCGGGGGGGTCCTACAATGAGCAGTTCTTC. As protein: CASSYSFSGGSYNEQFF.

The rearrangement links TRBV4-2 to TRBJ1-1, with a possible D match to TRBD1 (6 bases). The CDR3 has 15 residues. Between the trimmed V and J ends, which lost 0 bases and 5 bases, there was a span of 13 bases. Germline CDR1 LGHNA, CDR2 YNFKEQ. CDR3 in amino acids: CASSQEEGGATEAFF. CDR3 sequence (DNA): TGTGCCAGCAGCCAAGAGGAAGGGGGAGCGACTGAAGCTTTCTTT.

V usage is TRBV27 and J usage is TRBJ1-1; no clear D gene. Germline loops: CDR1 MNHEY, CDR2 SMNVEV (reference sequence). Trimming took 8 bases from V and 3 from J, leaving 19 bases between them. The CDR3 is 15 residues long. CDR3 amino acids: CASAYIVVGYTEAFF. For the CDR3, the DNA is TGTGCCAGCGCCTACATCGTCGTAGGATACACTGAAGCTTTCTTT.

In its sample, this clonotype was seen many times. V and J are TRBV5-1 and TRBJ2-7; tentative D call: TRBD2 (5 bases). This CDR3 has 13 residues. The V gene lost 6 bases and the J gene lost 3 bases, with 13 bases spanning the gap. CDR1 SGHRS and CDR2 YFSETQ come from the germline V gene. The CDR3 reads CASTTPGVYEQYF. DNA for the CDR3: TGCGCCAGCACTACCCCCGGGGTCTACGAGCAGTACTTC.

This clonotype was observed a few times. The CDR3 is CASSFPTSDGPGDTQYF. Here the CDR3 DNA reads TGTGCCAGCAGCTTTCCGACTAGCGACGGACCAGGAGATACGCAGTATTTT. This chain links TRBV7-9 with TRBJ2-3; 8 positions match TRBD2. In germline, CDR1 is SEHNR, CDR2 FQNEAQ (reference sequence). The CDR3 spans 17 residues. Losses at the gene ends were 3 bases for V and 5 bases for J; bases not matched to a gene: 13.

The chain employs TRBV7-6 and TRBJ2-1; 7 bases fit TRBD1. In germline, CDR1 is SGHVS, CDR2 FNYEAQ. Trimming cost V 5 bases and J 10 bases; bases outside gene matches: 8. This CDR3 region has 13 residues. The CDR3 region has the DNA TGTGCCAGCAGCCAGGGGGTCGCCATCGAGCAGTTCTTC. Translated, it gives CASSQGVAIEQFF.

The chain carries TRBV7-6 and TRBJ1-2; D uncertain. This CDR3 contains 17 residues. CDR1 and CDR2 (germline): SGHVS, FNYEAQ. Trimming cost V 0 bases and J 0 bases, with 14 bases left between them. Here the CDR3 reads CASSLALDQDSNYGYTF. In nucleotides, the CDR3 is TGTGCCAGCAGCTTAGCGCTGGACCAGGACTCTAACTATGGCTACACCTTC.

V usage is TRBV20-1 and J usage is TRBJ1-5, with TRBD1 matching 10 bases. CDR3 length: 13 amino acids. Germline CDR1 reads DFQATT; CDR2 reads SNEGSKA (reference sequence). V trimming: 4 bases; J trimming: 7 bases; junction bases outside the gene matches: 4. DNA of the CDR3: TGCAGTGCTAAGGGACAGGGGCGGCAGCCCCAGCATTTT. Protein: CSAKGQGRQPQHF.

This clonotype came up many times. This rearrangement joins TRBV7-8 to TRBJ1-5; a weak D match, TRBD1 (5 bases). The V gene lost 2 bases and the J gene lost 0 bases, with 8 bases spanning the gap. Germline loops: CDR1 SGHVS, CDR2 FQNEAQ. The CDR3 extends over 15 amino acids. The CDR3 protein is CASSLRGNSNQPQHF. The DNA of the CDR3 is TGTGCCAGCAGCTTAAGGGGTAATAGCAATCAGCCCCAGCATTTT.

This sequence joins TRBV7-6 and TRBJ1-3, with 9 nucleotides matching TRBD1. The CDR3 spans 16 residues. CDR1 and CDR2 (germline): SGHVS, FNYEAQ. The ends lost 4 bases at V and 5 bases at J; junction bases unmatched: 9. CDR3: CASSSGTGPSRNTIYF. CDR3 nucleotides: TGTGCCAGCAGCTCTGGGACAGGGCCGTCCAGAAACACCATATATTTT.